This TCR beta chain derives from a study of blood T cell repertoires in COVID-19. Background on the study: Whether acute or convalescent, the COVID-19 samples came from the United States, Italy and Spain.

Participants were aged about 18 to 90 years, lived in about 26 US areas, and enrolled virtually. This table comes from immunoSEQ multiplex PCR, and its TCRdb copy is limited to in-frame clones, with some not included. The sample shows hundreds of thousands of clones, under 90% of them seen only once. Trimming shortened V by 7 bases and J by 0 bases, and 13 bases separated the two germline ends. This CDR3 is built from 15 residues. Germline V gene data show CDR1 as SNHLY and CDR2 as FYNNEI. The sequence was obtained from a man younger than 40 with acute COVID-19. Material for sequencing was PBMCs or T cells enriched from blood (not recorded which). This chain joins TRBV2 and TRBJ1-3; D uncertain. Here the CDR3 DNA reads TGTGCCAGCAACCTAAGAGGGAGCTCTGGAAACACCATATATTTT. This gives the protein CASNLRGSSGNTIYF.